Listed here are 16 T cell receptor beta chains from one sample, sequenced in a study of blood T cell repertoires in COVID-19. The data were produced by immunoSEQ multiplex PCR, yet TCRdb's version contains in-frame clones alone and is incomplete. The repertoire holds more than 300,000 clones, 88% seen once, with 1.2% in the top ten. The sample was PBMCs or T cells enriched from blood (not recorded which). These receptors were obtained from a woman aged 18-29 years who had recovered from COVID-19.

This clone appeared once. The chain combines TRBV10-3 with TRBJ1-3; 10 bases are shared with TRBD1. J gave up 2 bases and V 6 bases, and 7 bases lay outside the gene matches. The germline CDR1 and CDR2 sequences are ENHRY and SYGVKD. The length of the CDR3 is 16 residues. CDR3 amino acids: CAISVTGTGAGNTIYF. Written as DNA, the CDR3 is TGTGCCATCAGCGTAACCGGGACAGGGGCTGGAAACACCATATATTTT.

This sequence joins TRBV10-3 and TRBJ1-2, with a weak D call TRBD1 (6 bases). Germline V gives CDR1 ENHRY, CDR2 SYGVKD. Trimming cost V 8 bases and J 3 bases, with 10 bases left between them. This CDR3 has 12 amino acids. In nucleotides, the CDR3 is TGTGCCATCTCCCGACAGGACTATGGCTACACCTTC. Its protein is CAISRQDYGYTF.

On this clone: The sample contains more than one DNA sequence encoding this CDR3. The chain joins TRBV7-3 to TRBJ2-7; possibly TRBD1 for D (5 bases). Trimming left V 2 bases short and J 2 bases short, with 10 bases between. Germline V gene sequence: CDR1 SGHTA, CDR2 FQGTGA. The CDR3 length is 14 residues. This chain's CDR3 is CASSLLSGPYEQYF. The DNA of the CDR3 is TGTGCCAGCAGCTTATTGTCAGGGCCCTACGAGCAGTACTTC.

The CDR3 loop reads CASSQDGSATKETQYF. Written as DNA, the CDR3 is TGTGCCAGCAGCCAGGACGGCTCAGCGACTAAAGAGACCCAGTACTTC. The V and J genes are TRBV3-1 (or the pseudogene TRBV3-2) and TRBJ2-5, with D perhaps matching TRBD2 (5 bases). The germline gives CDR1 LGHDT, CDR2 YNNKEL (reference sequence). The germline V and J ends were trimmed by 3 bases and 3 bases, with 17 bases remaining between them. CDR3 length equals 16 residues.

This chain joins TRBV27 and TRBJ2-1, with a weak D call TRBD1 (6 bases). Trimming shortened V by 5 bases and J by 3 bases, and 8 bases separated the two germline ends. The CDR3 loop spans 13 amino acids. Germline CDR1 MNHEY, CDR2 SMNVEV (reference sequence). In DNA form, the CDR3 reads TGTGCCAGCAGTCTGGACAGCTACAATGAGCAGTTCTTC. The encoded protein is CASSLDSYNEQFF.

The V call is TRBV5-6, the J call TRBJ1-1, with D possibly being TRBD1 (6 bases). Looked up from germline, CDR1 is SGHDT and CDR2 is YYEEEE. V lost 2 bases to trimming and J lost 6 bases, with 11 bases between them. The CDR3 spans 13 residues. The CDR3 DNA reads TGTGCCAGCAGCTTTGGACAGCAGGCTGAAGCTTTCTTT. This sequence encodes CASSFGQQAEAFF.

The chain couples TRBV30 to TRBJ1-5, with TRBD1 as a possible D gene (5 bases). Germline-derived CDR1 and CDR2 are GTSNPN and SVGIG (reference sequence). The length of the CDR3 is 16 residues. Trimming pared 0 bases from V and 7 bases from J, leaving 19 bases between. CDR3 region: CAWSVRAVQVRQPQHF. CDR3 bases: TGTGCCTGGAGTGTACGGGCCGTACAGGTCAGACAGCCCCAGCATTTT. The full variable domain, in which reference TRBV30 and TRBJ1-5 provide the parts outside the CDR3, is SQTIHQWPATLVQPVGSPLSLECTVEGTSNPNLYWYRQAAGRGLQLLFYSVGIGQISSEVPQNLSASRPQDRQFILSSKKLLLSDSGFYLCAWSVRAVQVRQPQHFGDGTRLSIL.

Comments on this clone: A junction end diverges from the germline sequence, so it may reflect a read error. V usage is TRBV6-4 and J usage is TRBJ1-3; D may be TRBD1 (5 bases). This CDR3 has 8 amino acids. Germline assignment: CDR1 MRHNA and CDR2 SNTAGT. The CDR3 DNA sequence: TGTGCCAGCAGTGACGGGGCTTTT. It translates to CASSDGAF.

The chain uses TRBV7-9 and TRBJ1-1; 8 bases are shared with TRBD1. This CDR3 contains 13 residues. Losses at the gene ends were 5 bases for V and 11 bases for J; bases not matched to a gene: 10. Germline CDR1 reads SEHNR; CDR2 reads FQNEAQ (reference sequence). The CDR3, as DNA: TGTGCCAGCAGCAGGTCACAGGGGGAGGGTGCTTTCTTT. As protein: CASSRSQGEGAFF.

In the case of this clone: A junction end diverges from the germline sequence, so it may reflect a read error. The rearrangement joins TRBV6-5 to TRBJ1-5; 8 nucleotides align to TRBD1. This CDR3 has 13 amino acids. Germline CDR1 MNHEY, CDR2 SVGAGI. CDR3 nucleotide sequence: TGTGCCAGCAATTACAGGGGGGGTCAGCCCCAGCATTTT. It codes for CASNYRGGQPQHF.

V is TRBV6-5 and J is TRBJ1-4; no definite D call. CDR3 length equals 15 residues. V lost 0 bases to trimming and J lost 7 bases, with 12 bases between them. Germline assignment: CDR1 MNHEY and CDR2 SVGAGI. This CDR3 reads CASSYSNGQSEKLFF. As DNA, the CDR3 is TGTGCCAGCAGTTACTCTAATGGGCAGAGTGAAAAACTGTTTTTT.

A few counts support this clone. The chain links TRBV12-3 or TRBV12-4 to TRBJ1-1; D might be TRBD1 (6 bases). This CDR3 is built from 12 residues. V was pared by 6 bases and J by 3 bases, with 8 bases between. CDR3 residues: CASRDSYTEAFF. CDR3 DNA: TGTGCCAGCAGGGACAGCTACACTGAAGCTTTCTTT.

In DNA, the CDR3 is TGTGCCAGCAGTTTATCCCGAACAGGGGGCGCAGGAGATGGCTACACCTTC. This encodes CASSLSRTGGAGDGYTF. The gene calls are TRBV27 and TRBJ1-2, with TRBD1 identical over 9 bases. This CDR3 contains 17 residues. Germline-derived CDR1 and CDR2 are MNHEY and SMNVEV (reference sequence). V lost 0 bases, J lost 6 bases, and 11 bases stayed unmatched.

This chain uses TRBV5-6 with TRBJ2-3, with D tentatively TRBD1 (5 bases). Germline V lookup: CDR1 SGHDT, CDR2 YYEEEE. The CDR3 extends over 15 amino acids. Trimming shortened V by 2 bases and J by 1 base, and 11 bases separated the two germline ends. In DNA, the CDR3 is TGTGCCAGCAGCTTTCCTGGGGCTGGCACAGATACGCAGTATTTT. Translated: CASSFPGAGTDTQYF.

J is TRBJ2-1 and V is TRBV4-1; 10 bases are shared with TRBD2. V dropped 4 bases and J dropped 5; count of bases not matched to a gene: 8. This CDR3 has 16 residues. Looked up from germline, CDR1 is MGHRA and CDR2 is YSYEKL. The CDR3 DNA reads TGCGCCAGCAGCCTAGAAGCGGGGGGGCCAAACAATGAGCAGTTCTTC. Residues: CASSLEAGGPNNEQFF.

The genes are TRBV6-5 and TRBJ1-2; TRBD1 agrees at 9 bases. The CDR3 is 15 residues long. V was clipped by 4 bases and J by 8 bases; unmatched bases: 11. Germline values: CDR1 MNHEY, CDR2 SVGAGI. The CDR3 sequence: CASSSFRDRDKGYTF. CDR3 bases: TGTGCCAGCAGTTCCTTCCGGGACAGGGACAAAGGCTACACCTTC.